The 17 T cell receptor beta chains below were found in one sample sequenced in a study of shared clonotypes between healthy human individuals. Repertoires were generated with immunoSEQ multiplex PCR, while TCRdb's copy carries only in-frame clones and drops some. This sample has some 550,000 clones, with 95% to 98% found just once. The material sequenced was naive CD4+ T cells sorted from blood. Subset denoted: CD45RA+ positively selected. The receptors originated from a woman younger than 45 in good health.

This chain uses TRBV10-1 with TRBJ1-1; 7 nucleotides agree with TRBD1. J was trimmed by 4 bases and V by 3 bases; bases with no gene match: 11. The CDR3 loop spans 16 amino acids. Germline V gene lookup returns CDR1 WNHNN and CDR2 SYGVQD (reference sequence). The CDR3 DNA sequence: TGCGCCAGCAGTGATTCTTACACAGGGGCGGCCACTGAAGCTTTCTTT. Translating it yields CASSDSYTGAATEAFF.

This chain links TRBV11-2 with TRBJ1-4, with no clear D. This CDR3 contains 15 residues. Trimming took off 5 bases at V and 6 bases at J, with 16 bases between the two ends. Germline V CDR1 and CDR2: SGHAT, FQNNGV. The CDR3 region is CASSPLFGGDEKLFF. The CDR3, as DNA: TGTGCCAGCAGCCCGCTTTTTGGTGGGGATGAAAAACTGTTTTTT.

The chain employs TRBV2 and TRBJ1-2; no definite D call. Germline CDR1 SNHLY, CDR2 FYNNEI. The CDR3 has 15 amino acids. V was pared by 6 bases and J by 0 bases, with 14 bases between. Written as DNA, the CDR3 is TGTGCCAGCAGCCCCTGGGCCTCTGCTAACTATGGCTACACCTTC. This encodes CASSPWASANYGYTF. Looking up the rest from reference TRBV2 and TRBJ1-2 gives the full variable domain: EPEVTQTPSHQVTQMGQEVILRCVPISNHLYFYWYRQILGQKVEFLVSFYNNEISEKSEIFDDQFSVERPDGSNFTLKIRSTKLEDSAMYFCASSPWASANYGYTFGSGTRLTVV.

The chain carries TRBV5-1 and TRBJ1-3; D remains ambiguous. Looked up from germline, CDR1 is SGHRS and CDR2 is YFSETQ. The ends were cut back, 0 bases at V and 9 bases at J, with 16 bases in the middle. This CDR3 spans 15 amino acids. The CDR3: CASSLALAADGTIYF. CDR3 DNA: TGCGCCAGCAGCTTGGCCTTGGCCGCGGATGGCACCATATATTTT.

The chain uses TRBV6-5 and TRBJ2-7; maybe TRBD2 (5 bases). The CDR3 has 14 amino acids. Per the germline V gene, CDR1 is MNHEY and CDR2 is SVGAGI. V lost 8 bases and J 6 bases, leaving 20 bases between the germline ends. Here the CDR3 reads CASGRALVHSEQYF. CDR3 in DNA: TGTGCCAGCGGGCGGGCCCTAGTTCACTCCGAGCAGTACTTC.

The chain uses TRBV6-5 and TRBJ1-1, with 8 bases aligning to TRBD1. The CDR3 consists of 14 residues. The V gene end was trimmed by 7 bases and the J gene end by 8 bases; junction bases not matched to a gene: 12. Germline values: CDR1 MNHEY, CDR2 SVGAGI. The CDR3 reads CASISTGAGPEAFF. The CDR3 nucleotides are TGTGCCAGCATCTCGACAGGGGCCGGGCCCGAAGCTTTCTTT.

This chain connects TRBV28 to TRBJ2-2, with 10 bases lining up with TRBD1. The CDR3 is 15 residues long. The ends lost 6 bases at V and 5 bases at J; junction bases unmatched: 6. CDR1 and CDR2 (germline): MDHEN, SYDVKM. The CDR3 loop reads CASSTTGQGTGELFF. The DNA of the CDR3 is TGTGCCAGCAGCACCACGGGACAGGGGACCGGGGAGCTGTTTTTT.

This chain connects TRBV27 to TRBJ1-5; D gene uncertain. V shed 5 bases and J shed 6 bases, with 11 bases lying between them. Germline-derived CDR1 and CDR2 are MNHEY and SMNVEV (reference sequence). The CDR3 contains 13 residues. The CDR3 sequence: CASSLAGGQPQHF. The CDR3 DNA reads TGTGCCAGCAGTCTCGCAGGTGGTCAGCCCCAGCATTTT.

This rearrangement joins TRBV28 to TRBJ2-5, with TRBD2 matching over 14 bases. The CDR3 spans 16 residues. Germline trimming cut 5 bases from V and 6 bases from J; bases unmatched to any gene: 8. In germline, CDR1 is MDHEN, CDR2 SYDVKM. This CDR3 is CASSSSGLAGVKTQYF. CDR3 sequence (DNA): TGTGCCAGCAGTAGCTCGGGACTAGCGGGAGTCAAGACCCAGTACTTC. The full variable domain, with the rest looked up from reference TRBV28 and TRBJ2-5, is DVKVTQSSRYLVKRTGEKVFLECVQDMDHENMFWYRQDPGLGLRLIYFSYDVKMKEKGDIPEGYSVSREKKERFSLILESASTNQTSMYLCASSSSGLAGVKTQYFGPGTRLLVL.

The chain combines TRBV11-2 with TRBJ1-3, with D possibly being TRBD1 (6 bases). CDR1 is SGHAT and CDR2 is FQNNGV in the germline V gene. This CDR3 region has 15 residues. Trimming took 3 bases from V and 2 from J, leaving 11 bases between them. CDR3 residues: CASSFSTGPGNTIYF. Here the CDR3 DNA reads TGTGCCAGCAGCTTCTCAACAGGGCCTGGAAACACCATATATTTT.

The chain combines TRBV5-1 with TRBJ2-7; 9 bases are shared with TRBD2. This CDR3 contains 15 residues. V was clipped by 1 base and J by 4 bases; unmatched bases: 6. Germline V gene sequence: CDR1 SGHRS, CDR2 YFSETQ. The CDR3 DNA sequence: TGCGCCAGCAGCTTGTCCTCTAGCGGGATTTACGAGCAGTACTTC. Protein product: CASSLSSSGIYEQYF.

The chain uses TRBV5-3 and TRBJ1-1; a weak D match, TRBD1 (6 bases). TRBV5-3 is known as an ORF, though its function is uncertain. The CDR3 runs to 17 residues. V lost 1 base and J lost 2, with 18 bases in between. CDR3 bases: TGTGCCAGAAGCTTGCATTTATGGGGACATCTAAACACTGAAGCTTTCTTT. Its translation is CARSLHLWGHLNTEAFF.

A remark on this clone: The same CDR3 is also encoded by other DNA sequences in this sample. The chain has TRBV6-5 and TRBJ1-2; D is unclear. CDR3 length equals 12 residues. V was pared by 0 bases and J by 1 base, with 0 bases between. The germline gives CDR1 MNHEY, CDR2 SVGAGI. CDR3 DNA: TGTGCCAGCAGTTACTCTAACTATGGCTACACCTTC. It is translated as CASSYSNYGYTF.

The chain couples TRBV11-3 to TRBJ2-7, with 8 bases fitting TRBD2. Losses at the gene ends were 6 bases for V and 3 bases for J; bases not matched to a gene: 4. Germline V lookup: CDR1 SGHNT, CDR2 YENEEA. The CDR3 is 13 amino acids. CDR3 sequence (DNA): TGTGCCAGCAGATTGGGACTAGTCTACGAGCAGTACTTC. Translating gives CASRLGLVYEQYF.

In nucleotides, the CDR3 is TGTGCCAGCAGTGGCCGGGACTCCCACACCGGGGAGCTGTTTTTT. Protein sequence: CASSGRDSHTGELFF. The chain joins TRBV6-5 to TRBJ2-2; D might be TRBD2 (6 bases). The CDR3 extends over 15 amino acids. CDR1 and CDR2 from the germline V gene are MNHEY and SVGAGI. V dropped 5 bases and J dropped 3 bases, with 13 bases sitting between them.

The J gene is TRBJ1-2, the V gene TRBV5-6; tentative D call: TRBD1 (6 bases). Looked up from germline, CDR1 is SGHDT and CDR2 is YYEEEE. The CDR3 has 14 residues. V gave up 7 bases and J gave up 2 bases, with 15 bases separating them. The CDR3: CASGKQGANYGYTF. The CDR3 DNA reads TGTGCCAGCGGCAAACAGGGTGCAAACTATGGCTACACCTTC. The whole variable domain, remainder taken from reference TRBV5-6 and TRBJ1-2, is DAGVTQSPTHLIKTRGQQVTLRCSPKSGHDTVSWYQQALGQGPQFIFQYYEEEERQRGNFPDRFSGHQFPNYSSELNVNALLLGDSALYLCASGKQGANYGYTFGSGTRLTVV.

This sequence joins TRBV5-1 and TRBJ2-1, with 8 bases aligning to TRBD2. Per germline, CDR1 SGHRS and CDR2 YFSETQ. The CDR3 has 15 residues. V trimming: 0 bases; J trimming: 6 bases; junction bases outside the gene matches: 5. CDR3 in amino acids: CASSLGIAGINEQFF. The DNA for the CDR3 is TGCGCCAGCAGCTTGGGGATAGCGGGGATCAATGAGCAGTTCTTC.